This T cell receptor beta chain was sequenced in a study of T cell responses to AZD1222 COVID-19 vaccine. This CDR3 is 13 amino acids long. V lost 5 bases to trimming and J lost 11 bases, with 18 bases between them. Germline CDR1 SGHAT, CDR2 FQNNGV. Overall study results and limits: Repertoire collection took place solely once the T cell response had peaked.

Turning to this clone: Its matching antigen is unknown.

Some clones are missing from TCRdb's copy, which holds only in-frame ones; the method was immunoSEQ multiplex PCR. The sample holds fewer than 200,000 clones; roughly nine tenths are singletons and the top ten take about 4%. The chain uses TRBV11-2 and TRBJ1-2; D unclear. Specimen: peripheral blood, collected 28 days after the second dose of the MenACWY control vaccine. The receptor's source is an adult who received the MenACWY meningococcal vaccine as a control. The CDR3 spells CASSLYNTAGYTF. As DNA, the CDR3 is TGTGCCAGCAGCCTCTACAACACGGCGGGGTACACCTTC.